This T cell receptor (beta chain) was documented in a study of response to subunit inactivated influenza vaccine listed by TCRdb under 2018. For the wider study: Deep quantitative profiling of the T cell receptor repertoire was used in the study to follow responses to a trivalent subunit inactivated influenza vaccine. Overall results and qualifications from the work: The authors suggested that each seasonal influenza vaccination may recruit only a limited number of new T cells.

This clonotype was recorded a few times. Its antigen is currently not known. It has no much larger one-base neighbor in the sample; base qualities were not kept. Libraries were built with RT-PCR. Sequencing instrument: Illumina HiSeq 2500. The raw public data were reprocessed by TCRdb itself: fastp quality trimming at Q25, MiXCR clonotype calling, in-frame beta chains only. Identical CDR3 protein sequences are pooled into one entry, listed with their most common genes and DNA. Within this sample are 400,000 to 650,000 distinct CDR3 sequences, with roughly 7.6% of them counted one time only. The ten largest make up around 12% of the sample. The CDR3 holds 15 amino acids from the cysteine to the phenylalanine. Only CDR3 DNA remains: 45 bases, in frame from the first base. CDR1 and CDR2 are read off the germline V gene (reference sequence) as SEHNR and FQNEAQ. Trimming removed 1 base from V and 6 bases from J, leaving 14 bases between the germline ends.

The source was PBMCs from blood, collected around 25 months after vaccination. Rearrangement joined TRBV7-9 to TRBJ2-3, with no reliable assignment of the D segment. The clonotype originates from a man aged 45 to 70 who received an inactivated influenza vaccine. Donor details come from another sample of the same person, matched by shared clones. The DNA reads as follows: TGTGCCAGCAGCTTAGGAGTTACACCCTGGGATACGCAGTATTTT. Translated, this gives CASSLGVTPWDTQYF.